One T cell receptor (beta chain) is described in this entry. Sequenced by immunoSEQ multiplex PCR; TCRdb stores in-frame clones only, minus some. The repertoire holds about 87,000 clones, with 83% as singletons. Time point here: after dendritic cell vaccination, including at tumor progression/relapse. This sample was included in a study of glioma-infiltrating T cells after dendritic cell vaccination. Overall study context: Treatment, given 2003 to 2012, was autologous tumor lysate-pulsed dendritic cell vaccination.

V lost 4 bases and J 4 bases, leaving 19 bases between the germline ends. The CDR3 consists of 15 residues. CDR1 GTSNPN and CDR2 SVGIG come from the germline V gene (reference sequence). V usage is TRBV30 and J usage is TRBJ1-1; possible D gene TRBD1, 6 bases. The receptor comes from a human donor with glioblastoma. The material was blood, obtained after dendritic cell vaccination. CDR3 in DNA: TGTGCCTGGACCGTCGGGGGGGCGATGAGCACTGAAGCTTTCTTT. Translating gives CAWTVGGAMSTEAFF.